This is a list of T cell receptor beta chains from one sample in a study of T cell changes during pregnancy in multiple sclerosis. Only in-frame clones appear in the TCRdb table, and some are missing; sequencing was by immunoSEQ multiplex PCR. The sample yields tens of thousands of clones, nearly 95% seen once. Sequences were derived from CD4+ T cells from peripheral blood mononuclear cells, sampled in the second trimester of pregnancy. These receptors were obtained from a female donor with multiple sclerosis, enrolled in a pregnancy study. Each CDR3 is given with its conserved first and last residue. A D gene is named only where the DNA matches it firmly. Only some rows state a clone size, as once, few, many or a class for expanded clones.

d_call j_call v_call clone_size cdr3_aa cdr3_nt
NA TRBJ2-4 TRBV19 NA CASSPLAKNIQYF TGTGCCAGTAGTCCCCTCGCCAAAAACATTCAGTACTTC
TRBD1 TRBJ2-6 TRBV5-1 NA CASSGDRGRSGANVLTF TGCGCCAGCAGTGGGGACAGGGGGCGAAGTGGGGCCAACGTCCTGACTTTC
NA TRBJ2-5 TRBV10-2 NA CASGPVGGQETQYF TGCGCCAGCGGCCCCGTGGGCGGGCAAGAGACCCAGTACTTC
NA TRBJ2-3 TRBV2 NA CASSDQRTSSDTQYF TGTGCCAGCAGTGATCAGCGTACTAGCTCAGATACGCAGTATTTT
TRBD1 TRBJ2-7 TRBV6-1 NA CASSGGQGPYEQYF TGTGCCAGCAGTGGGGGACAGGGGCCATACGAGCAGTACTTC
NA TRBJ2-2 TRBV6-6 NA CASSPTGELFF TGTGCCAGCAGCCCAACCGGGGAGCTGTTTTTT
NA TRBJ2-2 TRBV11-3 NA CASSLVSWTDVTGELFF TGTGCCAGCAGCTTAGTATCCTGGACAGACGTCACCGGGGAGCTGTTTTTT
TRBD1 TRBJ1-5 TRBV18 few CASSPGTGLNQPQHF TGTGCCAGCTCACCAGGGACAGGGCTAAATCAGCCCCAGCATTTT
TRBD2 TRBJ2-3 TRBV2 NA CASSGGFTDTQYF TGTGCCTCGAGCGGGGGTTTCACAGATACGCAGTATTTT
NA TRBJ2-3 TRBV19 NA CASSRGLDTQYF TGTGCCAGTAGTAGGGGGCTGGATACGCAGTATTTT
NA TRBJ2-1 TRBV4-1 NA CASSQDLSLRGHSSYNEQFF TGCGCCAGCAGCCAAGATTTGAGTTTGCGGGGGCATAGCTCCTACAATGAGCAGTTCTTC
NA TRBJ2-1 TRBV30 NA CAWQGGGIDEQFF TGTGCCTGGCAAGGGGGGGGGATAGATGAGCAGTTCTTC
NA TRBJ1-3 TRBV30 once CAWSAPLRSGNTIYF TGTGCCTGGAGCGCCCCTCTGAGGTCTGGAAACACCATATATTTT
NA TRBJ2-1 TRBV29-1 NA CSAAQGQYNEQFF TGCAGCGCGGCCCAAGGACAATACAATGAGCAGTTCTTC
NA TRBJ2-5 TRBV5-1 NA CASSTQDSGTAETQYF TGCGCCAGCAGCACTCAGGACAGTGGGACGGCAGAGACCCAGTACTTC
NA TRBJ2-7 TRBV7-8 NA CASSRAVSYEQYF TGTGCCAGCAGCCGCGCGGTGTCCTACGAGCAGTACTTC
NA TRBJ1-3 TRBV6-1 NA CASSEAGGAFDTIYF TGTGCCAGCAGTGAAGCAGGAGGGGCTTTCGACACCATATATTTT
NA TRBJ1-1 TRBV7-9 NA CASSPQGRAGVIRPEAFF TGTGCCAGCAGCCCGCAAGGAAGGGCAGGGGTGATACGACCTGAAGCTTTCTTT
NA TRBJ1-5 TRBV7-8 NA CASSYNRDQPQHF TGTGCCAGCAGCTACAACAGGGATCAGCCCCAGCATTTT
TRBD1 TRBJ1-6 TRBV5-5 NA CASSSGQGAYNSPLHF TGTGCCAGCAGCTCCGGACAGGGGGCCTATAATTCACCCCTCCACTTT
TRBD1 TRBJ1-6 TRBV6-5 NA CASREPGGSPLHF TGTGCCAGCAGGGAACCAGGGGGTTCACCCCTCCACTTT
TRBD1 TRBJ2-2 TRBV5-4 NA CASSSLQGPTGELFF TGTGCCAGCAGCAGCCTACAGGGGCCTACCGGGGAGCTGTTTTTT